This T cell receptor (beta chain) was captured by sequencing in a study of blood T cells in healthy people across ages. Using a J-beta primer mix together with a sample-barcoded 5' primer, a second PCR was run for roughly 7 to 11 cycles. With 12 random nucleotides, a template-switch adaptor tagged each individual cDNA molecule. CDR3-containing paired-end reads numbering at least 2.5 million came from each sample. TCRdb fed the 5' RACE reads into MiXCR, producing one record per CDR3 protein. The sample carries around 1,500,000 distinct CDR3 sequences, approximately 28% recorded once. The germline CDR1 and CDR2 sequences are DFQATT and SNEGSKA (reference sequence). The CDR3 length is 13 residues.

The TCR comes from a woman in her thirties in good health. Sequenced: blood. This chain uses TRBV20-1 with TRBJ2-5, with 12 positions matching TRBD2. The end of the DNA is better explained by TRBJ2-7, so the J call may be wrong. CDR3 nucleotide sequence: TGCAGTGCTGCTCGGACTAGCGGGGACGAGCAGTACTTC. Its protein is CSAARTSGDEQYF.